Described below is a single T cell receptor beta chain sequence and its context. In the authors' workflow: Nucleated cell counts were estimated from reference gene primer amplification. Profiled with immunoSEQ multiplex PCR; TCRdb holds only in-frame clones, not every one. V, J and clone size are those of that table, while D and trimming were read from the DNA. There are around 97,000 clones in the sample; around nine tenths occur only once, and 15% to 17% lies in the top ten. The ends were cut back, 4 bases at V and 0 bases at J, with 22 bases in the middle. CDR1 MGHRA and CDR2 YSYEKL come from the germline V gene. The CDR3 extends over 19 amino acids. This sample was included in a study of blood T cell repertoires in COVID-19.

The sequence was obtained from a human donor in a cohort sampled during active COVID-19. V gene TRBV4-1 combines with J gene TRBJ1-5, with D possibly being TRBD1 (6 bases). Sequences were obtained from peripheral blood. The CDR3 region is CASSPHRGTGSYSNQPQHF. CDR3 coding DNA: TGCGCCAGCAGCCCCCATAGGGGCACAGGGTCTTATAGCAATCAGCCCCAGCATTTT.